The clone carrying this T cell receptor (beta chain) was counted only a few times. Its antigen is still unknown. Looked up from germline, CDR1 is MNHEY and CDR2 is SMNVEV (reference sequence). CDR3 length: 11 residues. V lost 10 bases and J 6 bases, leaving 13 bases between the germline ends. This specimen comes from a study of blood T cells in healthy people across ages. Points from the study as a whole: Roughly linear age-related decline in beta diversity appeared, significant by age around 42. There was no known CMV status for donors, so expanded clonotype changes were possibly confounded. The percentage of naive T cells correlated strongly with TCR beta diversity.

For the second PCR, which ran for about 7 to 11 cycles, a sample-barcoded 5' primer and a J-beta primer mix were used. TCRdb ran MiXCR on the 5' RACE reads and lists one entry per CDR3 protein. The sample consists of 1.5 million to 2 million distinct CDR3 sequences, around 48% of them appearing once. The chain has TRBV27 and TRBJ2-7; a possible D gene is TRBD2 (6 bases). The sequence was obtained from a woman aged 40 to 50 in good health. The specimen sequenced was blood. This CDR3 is CANSGVGEQYF. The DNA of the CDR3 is TGTGCCAACTCGGGGGTCGGCGAGCAGTACTTC.